Below are 23 T cell receptor beta chains sequenced from a single sample in a study of blood T cell repertoires in COVID-19. Clones were read by immunoSEQ multiplex PCR, and TCRdb kept only the in-frame ones, dropping some. There are fewer than 350,000 clones in the sample; around 85% occur only once, and 6% to 7% lies in the top ten. Sequenced: PBMCs or T cells enriched from blood (not recorded which). These receptors were taken from a middle-aged woman who had recovered from COVID-19.

The chain is built from TRBV2 and TRBJ1-4; 11 bases align to TRBD1. The CDR3 runs 14 residues. The junction had 12 bases not matched to a gene; V was cut back by 7 bases and J by 14 bases. Germline V gene data show CDR1 as SNHLY and CDR2 as FYNNEI. CDR3 sequence reads: CASTRTGGSVRLFF. CDR3 in DNA: TGTGCCAGCACCAGGACAGGGGGCTCGGTCAGGCTGTTTTTT.

The chain employs TRBV6-2 or TRBV6-3 and TRBJ2-5; D is ambiguous. In germline, CDR1 is MNHEY, CDR2 SVGEGT. The CDR3 contains 12 residues. V was pared by 4 bases and J by 1 base, with 4 bases between. The CDR3 nucleotides read TGTGCCAGCAGTTCCATCCAAGAGACCCAGTACTTC. As protein: CASSSIQETQYF.

The gene calls are TRBV10-2 and TRBJ1-4; TRBD1 matches at 7 bases. V shed 6 bases and J 2 bases; nucleotides not matched to a gene: 6. Germline V gene lookup returns CDR1 WSHSY and CDR2 SAAADI. This CDR3 has 15 amino acids. The CDR3 protein is CASSETGATNEKLFF. CDR3 coding DNA: TGCGCCAGCAGCGAAACAGGGGCTACTAATGAAAAACTGTTTTTT.

The rearrangement uses TRBV3-1 (or the pseudogene TRBV3-2) and TRBJ2-3; weak D call: TRBD2 (5 bases). CDR1 is LGHDT and CDR2 is YNNKEL in the germline V gene (reference sequence). V was shortened by 4 bases and J by 1 base, with 6 bases between the two germline ends. CDR3 size: 13 residues. CDR3 region: CASSPSRTDTQYF. In nucleotides, the CDR3 is TGTGCCAGCAGCCCTAGCCGCACAGATACGCAGTATTTT.

This clone turned up a few times. This rearrangement joins TRBV18 to TRBJ1-4; D is unclear. The CDR3 has 14 amino acids. Trimming took off 3 bases at V and 5 bases at J, with 10 bases between the two ends. Germline V CDR1 and CDR2: KGHSH, LQKENI. CDR3 in amino acids: CASSPAGPNEKLFF. The CDR3 coding sequence is TGTGCCAGCTCACCCGCAGGCCCAAATGAAAAACTGTTTTTT.

This chain uses TRBV7-9 with TRBJ2-5, with D possibly TRBD2 on 5 matching bases. The CDR3 contains 15 residues. V was shortened by 4 bases and J by 5 bases, with 17 bases between the two germline ends. Germline-derived CDR1 and CDR2 are SEHNR and FQNEAQ (reference sequence). As DNA, the CDR3 is TGTGCCAGCAGCTCCGGGGAAGGGCGTCGGGAGACCCAGTACTTC. Its protein product is CASSSGEGRRETQYF. Together with reference TRBV7-9 and TRBJ2-5, the CDR3 gives the full variable domain: DTGVSQNPRHKITKRGQNVTFRCDPISEHNRLYWYRQTLGQGPEFLTYFQNEAQLEKSRLLSDRFSAERPKGSFSTLEIQRTEQGDSAMYLCASSSGEGRRETQYFGPGTRLLVL.

The V and J genes are TRBV7-6 and TRBJ2-1, with TRBD2 identical over 10 bases. V trimming: 6 bases; J trimming: 8 bases; junction bases outside the gene matches: 10. CDR1 is SGHVS and CDR2 is FNYEAQ in the germline V gene. CDR3 length: 15 residues. This CDR3 is CASSRLAGAVDEQFF. The CDR3 nucleotides read TGTGCCAGCAGTAGGCTAGCGGGAGCTGTCGATGAGCAGTTCTTC.

CDR3 nucleotide sequence: TGTGCCAGCAGCTTAGAAGGGCTAGCGGGAGGGCGGAGCACAGATACGCAGTATTTT. It specifies CASSLEGLAGGRSTDTQYF. The rearrangement links TRBV11-2 to TRBJ2-3, with 12 nucleotides matching TRBD2. Germline CDR1 and CDR2: SGHAT and FQNNGV. The V segment lost 0 bases and the J segment 0 bases; nucleotides outside the gene matches: 7. The CDR3 totals 19 residues.

This rearrangement joins TRBV7-2 to TRBJ2-7, with D unresolved. There are 14 residues in the CDR3. Trimming took off 5 bases at V and 3 bases at J, with 14 bases between the two ends. Germline CDR1 and CDR2: SGHTA and FQGNSA. This CDR3 is CASSPVSGSYEQYF. The CDR3 bases are TGTGCCAGCAGCCCAGTCTCGGGTAGCTACGAGCAGTACTTC. The full variable domain, rest sourced from reference TRBV7-2 and TRBJ2-7, is GAGVSQSPSNKVTEKGKDVELRCDPISGHTALYWYRQSLGQGLEFLIYFQGNSAPDKSGLPSDRFSAERTGGSVSTLTIQRTQQEDSAVYLCASSPVSGSYEQYFGPGTRLTVT.

This chain joins TRBV11-1 and TRBJ2-1, with D possibly matching TRBD1 (5 bases). CDR3 size: 13 residues. Germline V lookup: CDR1 SGHAT, CDR2 FQDESV (reference sequence). V lost 6 bases and J 7 bases, leaving 13 bases between the germline ends. The CDR3 coding sequence is TGTGCCAGCAGACTCGATCAGGGTAATGAGCAGTTCTTC. Protein: CASRLDQGNEQFF.

This clone was detected a few times. The gene calls are TRBV27 and TRBJ2-1; 11 nucleotides align to TRBD2. CDR1 is MNHEY, CDR2 SMNVEV, per germline (reference sequence). The CDR3 is made up of 17 amino acids. V lost 6 bases, J lost 0 bases, and 7 bases stayed unmatched. The CDR3 is CASSLLAGASSYNEQFF. For the CDR3, the DNA is TGTGCCAGCAGCCTACTAGCGGGGGCCTCCTCCTACAATGAGCAGTTCTTC.

On this clone: A much larger clone is a single base away; this may be a read error. The same CDR3 can be traced to other DNA sequences in this sample. V usage is TRBV19 and J usage is TRBJ1-2, with TRBD1 matching over 8 bases. Germline-derived CDR1 and CDR2 are LNHDA and SQIVND (reference sequence). V gave up 5 bases and J gave up 4 bases; unmatched junction bases: 6. This CDR3 region has 14 residues. CDR3 region: CASSPGQGGYGYTF. In DNA form, the CDR3 reads TGTGCCAGTAGTCCAGGACAGGGCGGCTATGGCTACACCTTC.

V usage is TRBV9 and J usage is TRBJ2-4; TRBD2 is a possible D gene (5 bases). The CDR3 extends over 16 amino acids. Germline CDR1 reads SGDLS; CDR2 reads YYNGEE. The V end was cut by 3 bases, the J end by 1 base, with 14 bases between. In DNA, the CDR3 is TGTGCCAGCAGCGCCACGGGGAACTCTGCCAAAAACATTCAGTACTTC. It translates to CASSATGNSAKNIQYF.

V gene TRBV5-6 combines with J gene TRBJ2-3; 7 bases are shared with TRBD1. V lost 0 bases and J lost 2; bases outside the gene matches: 6. Germline V gene sequence: CDR1 SGHDT, CDR2 YYEEEE. The CDR3 contains 16 residues. Here the CDR3 reads CASSLDWTGVTDTQYF. DNA of the CDR3: TGTGCCAGCAGCTTGGACTGGACAGGAGTCACAGATACGCAGTATTTT.

The genes are TRBV24-1 and TRBJ2-1; TRBD1 agrees at 7 bases. V lost 4 bases, J lost 2 bases, and 4 bases stayed unmatched. This CDR3 is 15 amino acids long. The germline gives CDR1 KGHDR, CDR2 SFDVKD. As DNA, the CDR3 is TGTGCCACCAGTGACCCTGGACAGGCCTACAATGAGCAGTTCTTC. Translating it yields CATSDPGQAYNEQFF.

The rearrangement uses TRBV19 and TRBJ1-6; the D gene is possibly TRBD1 (6 bases). The V gene lost 9 bases and the J gene lost 1 base, with 13 bases spanning the gap. The CDR3 is made up of 15 amino acids. From germline, CDR1 is LNHDA and CDR2 SQIVND (reference sequence). The CDR3 DNA follows: TGTGCCAGCCGATCCCAGGGGTCCTATAATTCACCCCTCCACTTT. Amino acid sequence: CASRSQGSYNSPLHF.

The J gene is TRBJ2-1, the V gene TRBV6-5; D is possibly TRBD1 (5 bases). The CDR3 has 16 residues. Between the trimmed V and J ends, which lost 2 bases and 3 bases, there was a span of 14 bases. Germline CDR1 MNHEY, CDR2 SVGAGI. CDR3 in amino acids: CASSYSSGNFYNEQFF. The CDR3 DNA is TGTGCCAGCAGTTACAGTTCAGGGAACTTCTACAATGAGCAGTTCTTC.

This chain connects TRBV6-5 to TRBJ2-5; TRBD1 matches at 8 bases. CDR1 and CDR2 (germline): MNHEY, SVGAGI. This CDR3 has 14 residues. The V gene end was trimmed by 5 bases and the J gene end by 4 bases; junction bases not matched to a gene: 6. CDR3 bases: TGTGCCAGCAGTACCACCGGGACAGGAGAGACCCAGTACTTC. Residues: CASSTTGTGETQYF.

This clone was detected a few times. The CDR3 protein is CASSRLAGDEQYF. CDR3 sequence (DNA): TGTGCCAGCAGCCGACTAGCGGGAGACGAGCAGTACTTC. This sequence joins TRBV7-9 and TRBJ2-7, with 12 bases lining up with TRBD2. Germline CDR1 reads SEHNR; CDR2 reads FQNEAQ (reference sequence). The junction had 1 base not matched to a gene; V was cut back by 5 bases and J by 5 bases. The CDR3 has 13 residues.

J is TRBJ2-1 and V is TRBV6-1; 8 nucleotides line up with TRBD1. Germline-derived CDR1 and CDR2 are MNHNS and SASEGT. The CDR3 extends over 17 amino acids. Unmatched junction bases numbered 10, after V lost 3 bases and J lost 3 bases. This chain's CDR3 is CASSEVGTGTLYNEQFF. CDR3 coding DNA: TGTGCCAGCAGTGAGGTAGGGACAGGAACGCTCTACAATGAGCAGTTCTTC.

This clone came up many times. V and J are TRBV27 and TRBJ1-5; D remains ambiguous. V was clipped by 4 bases and J by 0 bases, with 4 bases between them. The CDR3 is 13 residues long. CDR1 is MNHEY, CDR2 SMNVEV, per germline (reference sequence). The CDR3 is CASSSGSNQPQHF. CDR3 DNA sequence: TGTGCCAGCAGTTCAGGTAGCAATCAGCCCCAGCATTTT.

This clone appeared a single time. V is TRBV11-2 and J is TRBJ2-7; D unresolved. Germline values: CDR1 SGHAT, CDR2 FQNNGV. Trimming pared 2 bases from V and 0 bases from J, leaving 8 bases between. The CDR3 is made up of 14 amino acids. Here the CDR3 reads CASSLQVSSYEQYF. The CDR3 DNA reads as TGTGCCAGCAGCTTACAGGTGAGCTCCTACGAGCAGTACTTC.

V usage is TRBV9 and J usage is TRBJ1-1; D is possibly TRBD1 (6 bases). Trimming stripped 3 bases from V and 1 base from J, with 13 bases between. Germline-derived CDR1 and CDR2 are SGDLS and YYNGEE. The CDR3 sequence is 15 residues long. The CDR3 loop is CASSGDPQGNTEAFF. CDR3 nucleotides: TGTGCCAGCAGCGGCGACCCACAGGGGAACACTGAAGCTTTCTTT.